These 11 T cell receptor beta chains were all obtained from the same sample, sequenced in a study of response to subunit inactivated influenza vaccine. TCRdb redid the calling of the RT-PCR reads with MiXCR, one entry per CDR3 protein. The sample yields roughly 710,000 distinct CDR3 sequences, around 13% seen once. This specimen was PBMCs from blood, taken 14 to 15 days before vaccination. Every receptor here comes from a man aged 45-65 years who received an inactivated influenza vaccine.

V usage is TRBV7-9 and J usage is TRBJ2-2, with 7 bases fitting TRBD1. The germline V gene encodes CDR1 SEHNR and CDR2 FQNEAQ (reference sequence). The CDR3 spans 16 residues. V trimming: 6 bases; J trimming: 2 bases; junction bases outside the gene matches: 9. CDR3 loop: CASSSSTGSNTGELFF. The CDR3, as DNA: TGTGCCAGCAGTTCCTCGACAGGGAGCAACACCGGGGAGCTGTTTTTT.

Written as DNA, the CDR3 is TGTGCCAGCAGAACTAAGGGGGCGCCGAGGGAAAAACTGTTTTTT. Translation: CASRTKGAPREKLFF. The chain combines TRBV5-8 with TRBJ1-4, with 7 bases that match TRBD1. Trimming removed 5 bases from V and 8 bases from J; junction bases left unmatched: 12. CDR3 length: 15 residues. Germline loops: CDR1 SGHTS, CDR2 YDEGEE.

The table lists this clonotype with a few counts. The chain has TRBV7-8 and TRBJ2-3; 7 bases match TRBD2. The CDR3 is made up of 15 amino acids. Germline values: CDR1 SGHVS, CDR2 FQNEAQ. Germline trimming cut 2 bases from V and 1 base from J; bases unmatched to any gene: 3. The CDR3 DNA is TGTGCCAGCAGCTTACGGGGGGATGGCACAGATACGCAGTATTTT. Protein: CASSLRGDGTDTQYF.

This clonotype was detected ten times or more. The chain uses TRBV5-4 and TRBJ1-2; 7 bases align to TRBD1. Germline trimming cut 3 bases from V and 8 bases from J; bases unmatched to any gene: 13. This CDR3 has 15 amino acids. CDR1 and CDR2 from the germline V gene are SGHNT and YYREEE (reference sequence). CDR3 sequence (DNA): TGTGCCAGCAGCTGGGATCTACAGGGGACGTACGGCTACACCTTC. Amino acid sequence: CASSWDLQGTYGYTF.

The CDR3 DNA is TGTGCCAGCCATCCCGGGACAGGGACTGTCTACGAGCAGTACTTC. Its protein is CASHPGTGTVYEQYF. J is TRBJ2-7 and V is TRBV19; 9 nucleotides align to TRBD1. This CDR3 has 15 residues. CDR1 is LNHDA and CDR2 is SQIVND in the germline V gene (reference sequence). The J segment lost 3 bases and the V segment lost 9 bases, leaving 12 bases of the junction unmatched.

This clonotype was observed a handful of times. One end of the junction is discordant with germline, which a read error may explain. The V gene is TRBV27, the J gene TRBJ2-1; 8 nucleotides align to TRBD2. Germline assignment: CDR1 MNHEY and CDR2 SMNVEV (reference sequence). The CDR3 consists of 13 residues. The CDR3 coding sequence is TGCGGGACTAGAGAGGGTTGGAGTAATGAGCAGTTCTTC. Its protein is CGTREGWSNEQFF.

The chain has TRBV27 and TRBJ1-4; TRBD1 matches 9 bases. V lost 2 bases, J lost 8 bases, and 9 bases stayed unmatched. Germline values: CDR1 MNHEY, CDR2 SMNVEV (reference sequence). The CDR3 spans 16 residues. Here the CDR3 reads CASSLGTGGFGEKLFF. The DNA of the CDR3 is TGTGCCAGCAGTTTAGGAACAGGGGGCTTTGGGGAAAAACTGTTTTTT. Full variable domain (missing parts from reference TRBV27 and TRBJ1-4): EAQVTQNPRYLITVTGKKLTVTCSQNMNHEYMSWYRQDPGLGLRQIYYSMNVEVTDKGDVPEGYKVSRKEKRNFPLILESPSPNQTSLYFCASSLGTGGFGEKLFFGSGTQLSVL.

This chain connects TRBV6-5 to TRBJ1-6; unclear D gene. The germline V gene has CDR1 MNHEY and CDR2 SVGAGI. The V end was cut by 2 bases, the J end by 8 bases, with 10 bases between. The CDR3 is 14 amino acids. CDR3 DNA: TGTGCCAGCAGTTACCGGAGGGCTGATTCACCCCTCCACTTT. This gives the protein CASSYRRADSPLHF.

This clonotype was seen a handful of times. The V call is TRBV6-1, the J call TRBJ2-5; 9 nucleotides align to TRBD2. Germline assignment: CDR1 MNHNS and CDR2 SASEGT. The CDR3 loop spans 14 amino acids. Germline trimming cut 7 bases from V and 5 bases from J; bases unmatched to any gene: 8. CDR3 bases: TGTGCCAGCAACCTAGCGGGGCGCAAGGAGACCCAGTACTTC. Residues: CASNLAGRKETQYF.

The rearrangement uses TRBV13 and TRBJ2-7, with 7 bases fitting TRBD1. The length of the CDR3 is 15 residues. V gave up 5 bases and J gave up 2 bases; unmatched junction bases: 9. The germline V gene has CDR1 PRHDT and CDR2 FYEKMQ (reference sequence). The CDR3 nucleotides read TGTGCCAGCAGCCCAGGGGGACACCATACCTACGAGCAGTACTTC. Residues: CASSPGGHHTYEQYF. Full variable domain (remainder filled in from reference TRBV13 and TRBJ2-7): AAGVIQSPRHLIKEKRETATLKCYPIPRHDTVYWYQQGPGQDPQFLISFYEKMQSDKGSIPDRFSAQQFSDYHSELNMSSLELGDSALYFCASSPGGHHTYEQYFGPGTRLTVT.

The chain uses TRBV18 and TRBJ2-3; 8 positions match TRBD2. Per germline, CDR1 KGHSH and CDR2 LQKENI. The CDR3 is 17 residues long. Trimming at V came to 6 bases and at J to 2 bases, leaving 13 bases not matched to a gene. CDR3 sequence reads: CASSPFVAGTYTDTQYF. The CDR3 nucleotides are TGTGCCAGCTCGCCATTCGTAGCGGGGACCTACACAGATACGCAGTATTTT.